This entry lists 26 T cell receptor beta chains sequenced from one sample in a study of cytomegalovirus exposure and HLA in healthy donors. Vbeta (60) and Jbeta (13) primers were used in the PCR. The data were produced by immunoSEQ multiplex PCR, yet TCRdb's version contains in-frame clones alone and is incomplete. The table lists 140,000 or so clones, with 0.75% to 1% in the top ten. Input material: PBMCs. The receptors stem from a male donor in good health and CMV-seronegative.

The chain recombines TRBV19 with TRBJ1-2; 7 nucleotides match TRBD1. From germline, CDR1 is LNHDA and CDR2 SQIVND (reference sequence). The CDR3 is 15 amino acids. V gave up 1 base and J gave up 6 bases; unmatched junction bases: 8. The CDR3 sequence: CASSIAPGGVDGYTF. The CDR3 bases are TGTGCCAGTAGTATAGCCCCAGGGGGAGTGGATGGCTACACCTTC.

The CDR3 nucleotides read TGTGCCAGCAGCCACGGGACAGGGGCGGCCTACGAGCAGTACTTC. Amino acids: CASSHGTGAAYEQYF. V and J are TRBV7-8 and TRBJ2-7; 10 positions match TRBD1. This CDR3 comprises 15 residues. Losses at the gene ends were 5 bases for V and 2 bases for J; bases not matched to a gene: 6. The germline gives CDR1 SGHVS, CDR2 FQNEAQ.

This sequence joins TRBV28 and TRBJ1-5; D perhaps matches TRBD1 (5 bases). The CDR3 is 14 residues long. Looked up from germline, CDR1 is MDHEN and CDR2 is SYDVKM. V lost 3 bases and J lost 3, with 9 bases in between. CDR3 protein: CASSFGRVNQPQHF. DNA for the CDR3: TGTGCCAGCAGTTTCGGCAGGGTCAATCAGCCCCAGCATTTT. The full variable domain, with the rest looked up from reference TRBV28 and TRBJ1-5, is DVKVTQSSRYLVKRTGEKVFLECVQDMDHENMFWYRQDPGLGLRLIYFSYDVKMKEKGDIPEGYSVSREKKERFSLILESASTNQTSMYLCASSFGRVNQPQHFGDGTRLSIL.

The chain carries TRBV30 and TRBJ1-1; D is undetermined. Germline assignment: CDR1 GTSNPN and CDR2 SVGIG (reference sequence). V gave up 8 bases and J gave up 3 bases, with 16 bases separating them. The CDR3 consists of 13 residues. This CDR3 reads CARKARLDTEAFF. The CDR3 nucleotides are TGTGCCCGCAAGGCCCGACTTGACACTGAAGCTTTCTTT.

This chain connects TRBV30 to TRBJ2-5, with a tentative D call TRBD2 (5 bases). CDR1 GTSNPN and CDR2 SVGIG come from the germline V gene (reference sequence). This CDR3 is 14 amino acids long. V was pared by 4 bases and J by 5 bases, with 17 bases between. Written as DNA, the CDR3 is TGTGCCTGGACCCAACCGGGGAGAGGGGAGACCCAGTACTTC. Translation: CAWTQPGRGETQYF.

The chain employs TRBV18 and TRBJ2-4; TRBD2 matches at 13 bases. With V trimmed by 6 bases and J by 7 bases, 6 bases remained unmatched. Germline V gene sequence: CDR1 KGHSH, CDR2 LQKENI. This CDR3 is 15 amino acids long. The DNA for the CDR3 is TGTGCCAGCTCTTGGACTAGCGGGAGTGGTAACATTCAGTACTTC. It is translated as CASSWTSGSGNIQYF.

The V call is TRBV19, the J call TRBJ2-3, with TRBD2 matching over 11 bases. Germline CDR1 LNHDA, CDR2 SQIVND (reference sequence). This CDR3 has 13 amino acids. The ends lost 1 base at V and 10 bases at J; junction bases unmatched: 1. CDR3 loop: CASSIASGGPQYF. CDR3 nucleotide sequence: TGTGCCAGTAGTATAGCTAGCGGGGGGCCGCAGTATTTT. Together with reference TRBV19 and TRBJ2-3, the CDR3 gives the full variable domain: DGGITQSPKYLFRKEGQNVTLSCEQNLNHDAMYWYRQDPGQGLRLIYYSQIVNDFQKGDIAEGYSVSREKKESFPLTVTSAQKNPTAFYLCASSIASGGPQYFGPGTRLTVL.

The chain is built from TRBV18 and TRBJ2-1; D gene unclear. There are 14 residues in the CDR3. Germline lookup yields CDR1 KGHSH and CDR2 LQKENI. V was pared by 3 bases and J by 0 bases, with 6 bases between. CDR3 in amino acids: CASSPPSSYNEQFF. The CDR3 DNA sequence: TGTGCCAGCTCACCCCCGAGCTCCTACAATGAGCAGTTCTTC.

The chain carries TRBV18 and TRBJ1-2; 7 nucleotides match TRBD1. After removal of 3 bases from V and 4 bases from J, the junction contained 8 bases not matched to a gene. CDR1 KGHSH and CDR2 LQKENI come from the germline V gene. The CDR3 has 15 amino acids. The CDR3 here is CASSPLGQEPYGYTF. For the CDR3, the DNA is TGTGCCAGCTCACCGTTAGGACAGGAACCCTATGGCTACACCTTC.

The chain has TRBV7-8 and TRBJ1-2; D is uncertain. The CDR3 consists of 14 residues. V was cut by 10 bases and J by 3 bases, with 18 bases left in between. Germline lookup yields CDR1 SGHVS and CDR2 FQNEAQ. CDR3 coding DNA: TGTGCCATCTCAACTTGGGAGGACGACTATGGCTACACCTTC. Translated, it gives CAISTWEDDYGYTF. The variable domain in full, completed from reference TRBV7-8 and TRBJ1-2, reads GAGVSQSPRYKVAKRGQDVALRCDPISGHVSLFWYQQALGQGPEFLTYFQNEAQLDKSGLPSDRFFAERPEGSVSTLKIQRTQQEDSAVYLCAISTWEDDYGYTFGSGTRLTVV.

V is TRBV6-5 and J is TRBJ1-6, with 12 positions matching TRBD1. After removal of 6 bases from V and 11 bases from J, the junction contained 5 bases not matched to a gene. This CDR3 is 14 amino acids long. Germline CDR1 is MNHEY and CDR2 is SVGAGI. CDR3 nucleotides: TGTGCCAGCAGCCGGGACAGGGGGCCTCCACCCCTCCACTTT. It encodes CASSRDRGPPPLHF.

The CDR3 is CASSDREYQPQHF. The CDR3 region has the DNA TGTGCCAGCTCGGACAGGGAATATCAGCCCCAGCATTTT. This sequence joins TRBV18 and TRBJ1-5; 8 bases map to TRBD1. Germline-derived CDR1 and CDR2 are KGHSH and LQKENI. The ends lost 6 bases at V and 5 bases at J; junction bases unmatched: 3. The CDR3 totals 13 residues. The full variable domain, rest sourced from reference TRBV18 and TRBJ1-5, is NAGVMQNPRHLVRRRGQEARLRCSPMKGHSHVYWYRQLPEEGLKFMVYLQKENIIDESGMPKERFSAEFPKEGPSILRIQQVVRGDSAAYFCASSDREYQPQHFGDGTRLSIL.

This chain links TRBV11-3 with TRBJ2-2; possible D gene TRBD1, 6 bases. V lost 4 bases to trimming and J lost 6 bases, with 15 bases between them. The CDR3 length is 15 residues. From germline, CDR1 is SGHNT and CDR2 YENEEA. In nucleotides, the CDR3 is TGTGCCAGCAGCTCTTACCCTACAGGGCCCGGGGAGCTGTTTTTT. It is translated as CASSSYPTGPGELFF.

The genes are TRBV9 and TRBJ2-1; D is unclear. There are 14 residues in the CDR3. Trimming stripped 0 bases from V and 6 bases from J, with 10 bases between. Germline assignment: CDR1 SGDLS and CDR2 YYNGEE. CDR3: CASSVGVFSNEQFF. CDR3 bases: TGTGCCAGCAGCGTAGGAGTCTTTTCCAATGAGCAGTTCTTC.

CDR3 in DNA: TGTGCCAGTAGTATAGATTGGATGCGGGGGAGCGATAAGTACACAGATACGCAGTATTTT. It yields the protein CASSIDWMRGSDKYTDTQYF. This chain links TRBV19 with TRBJ2-3, with 7 nucleotides matching TRBD2. Germline loops: CDR1 LNHDA, CDR2 SQIVND (reference sequence). This CDR3 region has 20 residues. V shed 0 bases, J shed 2 bases, and the junction held 17 bases outside the gene matches.

J is TRBJ1-1 and V is TRBV5-6; TRBD1 matches 8 bases. Germline values: CDR1 SGHDT, CDR2 YYEEEE. The CDR3 loop spans 14 amino acids. Trimming at V came to 0 bases and at J to 5 bases, leaving 3 bases not matched to a gene. CDR3 coding DNA: TGTGCCAGCAGCTTGGAGAACAGGGGGACTGAAGCTTTCTTT. This gives the protein CASSLENRGTEAFF.

The rearrangement uses TRBV18 and TRBJ2-7; TRBD1 matches at 8 bases. This CDR3 is built from 14 residues. Germline loops: CDR1 KGHSH, CDR2 LQKENI. V shed 4 bases and J 7 bases; nucleotides not matched to a gene: 9. In nucleotides, the CDR3 is TGTGCCAGCTCACTGACAGGGGAAGGTGGTGAGCAGTACTTC. Translating gives CASSLTGEGGEQYF.

V gene TRBV5-4 combines with J gene TRBJ1-5; D gene uncertain. Trimming took 2 bases from V and 0 from J, leaving 9 bases between them. Germline assignment: CDR1 SGHNT and CDR2 YYREEE (reference sequence). The CDR3 loop spans 15 amino acids. CDR3 nucleotide sequence: TGTGCCAGCAGCTTAACGCCCTATAGCAATCAGCCCCAGCATTTT. Translation gives CASSLTPYSNQPQHF.

This chain joins TRBV7-9 and TRBJ1-4; D possibly corresponds to TRBD1 (6 bases). CDR3 length: 16 residues. V gave up 5 bases and J gave up 3 bases, with 16 bases separating them. CDR1 is SEHNR and CDR2 is FQNEAQ in the germline V gene (reference sequence). In DNA form, the CDR3 reads TGTGCCAGCAGCAAAGAGGGGGGGTCGGCTAATGAAAAACTGTTTTTT. It yields the protein CASSKEGGSANEKLFF. The full variable domain, rest sourced from reference TRBV7-9 and TRBJ1-4, is DTGVSQNPRHKITKRGQNVTFRCDPISEHNRLYWYRQTLGQGPEFLTYFQNEAQLEKSRLLSDRFSAERPKGSFSTLEIQRTEQGDSAMYLCASSKEGGSANEKLFFGSGTQLSVL.

J is TRBJ1-2 and V is TRBV27; TRBD1 aligns across 7 bases. CDR1 and CDR2 (germline): MNHEY, SMNVEV (reference sequence). V lost 4 bases and J lost 6; bases outside the gene matches: 14. This CDR3 region has 16 residues. The CDR3 DNA is TGTGCCAGCAGTTCAAAACGCGACAGGGCCAGCGATGGCTACACCTTC. It is translated as CASSSKRDRASDGYTF.

The V and J genes are TRBV7-2 and TRBJ1-4; D might be TRBD1 (5 bases). Trimming took off 3 bases at V and 12 bases at J, with 14 bases between the two ends. Germline loops: CDR1 SGHTA, CDR2 FQGNSA. CDR3 length: 13 residues. As DNA, the CDR3 is TGTGCCAGCAGCTTGGCGGGGGTTGATCAACTGTTTTTT. Amino acids: CASSLAGVDQLFF.

The chain joins TRBV6-6 to TRBJ1-1, with no clear D. This CDR3 has 11 residues. The germline CDR1 and CDR2 sequences are MNHNY and SVGAGI (reference sequence). Between the trimmed V and J ends, which lost 0 bases and 7 bases, there was a span of 3 bases. As DNA, the CDR3 is TGTGCCAGCAGTTACTCCCGTGAAGCTTTCTTT. This encodes CASSYSREAFF.

The genes are TRBV18 and TRBJ2-7, with 7 bases matching TRBD1. V was pared by 6 bases and J by 6 bases, with 5 bases of the junction left unmatched. Germline V gene lookup returns CDR1 KGHSH and CDR2 LQKENI. The CDR3 has 12 amino acids. CDR3 sequence (DNA): TGTGCCAGCTCCCCCACAGGGGTCGAGCAGTACTTC. Its protein product is CASSPTGVEQYF.

This sequence joins TRBV5-6 and TRBJ1-2; D uncertain. The V gene lost 3 bases and the J gene lost 0 bases, with 15 bases spanning the gap. Germline V gene lookup returns CDR1 SGHDT and CDR2 YYEEEE. There are 16 residues in the CDR3. CDR3 nucleotide sequence: TGTGCCAGCAGCTCACGAGAGGCCTACACTAACTATGGCTACACCTTC. Its protein product is CASSSREAYTNYGYTF. Based on the CDR3 plus reference TRBV5-6 and TRBJ1-2, the full variable domain is DAGVTQSPTHLIKTRGQQVTLRCSPKSGHDTVSWYQQALGQGPQFIFQYYEEEERQRGNFPDRFSGHQFPNYSSELNVNALLLGDSALYLCASSSREAYTNYGYTFGSGTRLTVV.

The chain couples TRBV19 to TRBJ2-2, with D perhaps matching TRBD1 (6 bases). Trimming took off 3 bases at V and 1 base at J, with 15 bases between the two ends. The germline CDR1 and CDR2 sequences are LNHDA and SQIVND (reference sequence). The length of the CDR3 is 17 residues. The CDR3 region has the DNA TGTGCCAGTAGTATTACCGGGCAGACAGGGAACACCGGGGAGCTGTTTTTT. It codes for CASSITGQTGNTGELFF.

The genes are TRBV7-9 and TRBJ2-7; 10 bases match TRBD1. This CDR3 region has 15 residues. V dropped 4 bases and J dropped 4; count of bases not matched to a gene: 7. CDR1 SEHNR and CDR2 FQNEAQ come from the germline V gene (reference sequence). The CDR3 loop is CASSSLDRGLYEQYF. Written as DNA, the CDR3 is TGTGCCAGCAGCTCGTTGGACAGGGGGTTATACGAGCAGTACTTC. The whole variable domain, filled in from reference TRBV7-9 and TRBJ2-7, reads DTGVSQNPRHKITKRGQNVTFRCDPISEHNRLYWYRQTLGQGPEFLTYFQNEAQLEKSRLLSDRFSAERPKGSFSTLEIQRTEQGDSAMYLCASSSLDRGLYEQYFGPGTRLTVT.